This is a list of T cell receptor beta chains from one sample in a study of OX40 agonist ivuxolimab in advanced cancers. Measured with immunoSEQ multiplex PCR; TCRdb has only the in-frame clones, and not every one. The profile covers 65,000 to 95,000 clones, with about 85% appearing a single time and 3% to 4.5% taken by the ten largest. Sequenced material: CD4+ or CD8+ T cells sorted from blood, taken in a trial of the OX40 agonist ivuxolimab. Source of these receptors: an adult with an advanced solid tumor such as melanoma, head and neck, liver or kidney cancer. Each CDR3 is given with its conserved first and last residue. The D gene is left open where the match is weak. A row's size may be missing; if present it is once, few, many or a size class.

d_gene,v_gene,j_gene,abundance,CDR3nt,CDR3aa
-,TRBV19,TRBJ1-1,-,TGTGCCAGTAGTATACTTCTCGGTACTGAAGCTTTCTTT,CASSILLGTEAFF
TRBD1,TRBV12-5,TRBJ2-7,-,TGTGCTAGTGGTTTGGTACGTTTAAGGGGGACAGGGGGAACCTACGAGCAGTACTTC,CASGLVRLRGTGGTYEQYF
-,TRBV2,TRBJ2-7,-,TGTGCCAGCAGCCTCGGAAGATCCATCCCGGAGCAGTACTTC,CASSLGRSIPEQYF
-,TRBV27,TRBJ2-5,-,TGTGCCAGCACCTCTCAAATGGACTCTCGGGAGACCCAGTACTTC,CASTSQMDSRETQYF
-,TRBV28,TRBJ1-5,-,TGTGCCAGCGGTAGGCTCACCCGCACAGTAGCAAATCAGCCCCAGCATTTT,CASGRLTRTVANQPQHF
TRBD2,TRBV5-4,TRBJ2-1,-,TGTGCCAGCAGCTTGGCACGACTAGCCAACAATGAGCAGTTCTTC,CASSLARLANNEQFF
-,TRBV28,TRBJ2-7,few,TGTGCCAGCAGCCCCGGGGGAGCGGCCCGTCGGGACGAGCAGTACTTC,CASSPGGAARRDEQYF
TRBD1,TRBV7-8,TRBJ1-1,once,TGTGCCAGCGCCCGAACAGGGGGCCCGATGAACACTGAAGCTTTCTTT,CASARTGGPMNTEAFF
-,TRBV5-6,TRBJ1-5,-,TGTGCCAGCAGCTTGAAAGCCCTACCCCAGCATTTT,CASSLKALPQHF
-,TRBV6-6,TRBJ2-2,-,TGTGCCATATCCAGGGGTAACACCGGGGAGCTGTTTTTT,CAISRGNTGELFF
TRBD2,TRBV11-3,TRBJ2-7,-,TGTGCCAGCAGCCCGACTAGCGATAGTTCCGAGCAGTACTTC,CASSPTSDSSEQYF
-,TRBV7-9,TRBJ2-4,once,TGTGCCAGCACCGAACTGGGCGACAAGCCTATTCAGTACTTC,CASTELGDKPIQYF
-,TRBV19,TRBJ2-1,-,TGTGCCAGTAGTATAGCGAGGGGCTACAATGAGCAGTTCTTC,CASSIARGYNEQFF
-,TRBV5-4,TRBJ2-2,-,TGTGCCAGCAGCAGGCGAGGCGGGGAGCTGTTTTTT,CASSRRGGELFF
TRBD2,TRBV6-6,TRBJ2-7,-,TGTGCCAGCCGGTTCCGGGGGGTCTCCTACGAGCAGTACTTC,CASRFRGVSYEQYF
-,TRBV7-9,TRBJ2-7,few,TGTGCCAGCAGCTTAGTAGCGAGCTGGGTTTCCTACGAGCAGTACTTC,CASSLVASWVSYEQYF
TRBD1,TRBV9,TRBJ2-3,few,TGTGCCAGCAGCGGCCCGCGGACAGGGGGCGAAAATACAGATACGCAGTATTTT,CASSGPRTGGENTDTQYF
TRBD1,TRBV19,TRBJ2-7,once,TGTGCCAGTAGATCGCCACAGGGGGCGGTCGAGCAGTACTTC,CASRSPQGAVEQYF
-,TRBV19,TRBJ1-4,-,TGTGCCAGTACGGGGGGGATTGAAAAACTGTTTTTT,CASTGGIEKLFF
-,TRBV7-9,TRBJ2-3,-,TGTGCCAGCAGCCCTAGTGGCCATAATAGCGGTGATACGCAGTATTTT,CASSPSGHNSGDTQYF
-,TRBV11-1,TRBJ2-7,-,TGTGCCAGCAGCTTAGGGGATAACTACGAGCGGCAGTACTTC,CASSLGDNYERQYF
TRBD2,TRBV28,TRBJ2-7,-,TGTGCCAGCAGCTCGCCGGGACTAAACTACGAGCAGTACTTC,CASSSPGLNYEQYF
-,TRBV5-4,TRBJ2-7,-,TGTGCCAGCAGCCCCCGGGATACGGGAGTGGGGGAGCAGTACTTC,CASSPRDTGVGEQYF
-,TRBV19,TRBJ2-2,-,TGTGCCAGTAGTAACGGGATCTTCGCCGGGGAGCTGTTTTTT,CASSNGIFAGELFF
TRBD2,TRBV7-2,TRBJ2-5,-,TGTGCCAGCAGCTTAGTTTGGAGCGGGAGTTCAGAGACCCAGTACTTC,CASSLVWSGSSETQYF
-,TRBV7-8,TRBJ2-7,once,TGTGCCAGCAGCTTAGCGGTCGGTCCCTCCGAGCAGTACTTC,CASSLAVGPSEQYF